One and the same sample provided the 25 T cell receptor beta chains below, sequenced in a study of CD8 T cells in Susac syndrome. The authors reverse transcribed roughly 0.5 to 1 ug RNA with random hexamers. TCRdb re-analysed the immunoSEQ multiplex PCR reads in MiXCR, keeping a single row per CDR3 protein. The sample has about 140,000 distinct CDR3 sequences, approximately 96% seen once. Sequenced: CD4+ T cells from PBMCs. These receptors came from a human donor with multiple sclerosis.

The rearrangement joins TRBV3-1 to TRBJ2-7; 14 bases align to TRBD2. Looked up from germline, CDR1 is LGHDT and CDR2 is YNNKEL (reference sequence). The CDR3 loop spans 15 amino acids. With 5 bases clipped from V and 5 bases from J, the junction kept 5 bases outside the gene matches. CDR3 nucleotide sequence: TGTGCCAGCAGCAGGAAGGGACTAGCGGGAGACGAGCAGTACTTC. Its translation: CASSRKGLAGDEQYF.

The J gene is TRBJ1-2, the V gene TRBV29-1; D possibly corresponds to TRBD1 (5 bases). Germline V gene data show CDR1 as SQVTM and CDR2 as ANQGSEA. This CDR3 spans 15 amino acids. The germline V and J ends were trimmed by 0 bases and 2 bases, with 13 bases remaining between them. This CDR3 is CSVEDRGARNYGYTF. CDR3 DNA sequence: TGCAGCGTTGAAGATCGCGGGGCGCGGAACTATGGCTACACCTTC.

The chain is built from TRBV30 and TRBJ2-7, with D possibly being TRBD1 or TRBD2 (5 bases each). The CDR3 is 14 residues long. V lost 4 bases to trimming and J lost 2 bases, with 15 bases between them. Germline CDR1 GTSNPN, CDR2 SVGIG (reference sequence). The DNA of the CDR3 is TGTGCCTGGAAAAGGGACCCGCAGGCCTACGAGCAGTACTTC. Amino acids: CAWKRDPQAYEQYF. Complete variable domain (other parts from reference TRBV30 and TRBJ2-7): SQTIHQWPATLVQPVGSPLSLECTVEGTSNPNLYWYRQAAGRGLQLLFYSVGIGQISSEVPQNLSASRPQDRQFILSSKKLLLSDSGFYLCAWKRDPQAYEQYFGPGTRLTVT.

The chain combines TRBV27 with TRBJ1-2; the D gene is possibly TRBD1 (6 bases). The CDR3 is 16 residues long. Germline values: CDR1 MNHEY, CDR2 SMNVEV (reference sequence). V was shortened by 0 bases and J by 5 bases, with 16 bases between the two germline ends. The CDR3 sequence: CASSLSRGDKRYGYTF. CDR3 nucleotides: TGTGCCAGCAGTTTATCTAGGGGGGATAAGAGATATGGCTACACCTTC.

The V gene is TRBV7-2, the J gene TRBJ2-7; D remains ambiguous. Trimming removed 4 bases from V and 3 bases from J, with 4 bases in between. Germline values: CDR1 SGHTA, CDR2 FQGNSA. The CDR3 length is 11 residues. The CDR3 region is CASSYRYEQYF. The CDR3 DNA reads as TGTGCCAGCAGCTACCGCTACGAGCAGTACTTC. Filled out from reference TRBV7-2 and TRBJ2-7, the complete variable domain reads GAGVSQSPSNKVTEKGKDVELRCDPISGHTALYWYRQSLGQGLEFLIYFQGNSAPDKSGLPSDRFSAERTGGSVSTLTIQRTQQEDSAVYLCASSYRYEQYFGPGTRLTVT.

The chain employs TRBV7-6 and TRBJ2-7; D is possibly TRBD1 (5 bases). Trimming pared 1 base from V and 6 bases from J, leaving 10 bases between. CDR3 length: 13 residues. CDR1 is SGHVS, CDR2 FNYEAQ, per germline. CDR3 amino acids: CASSLGGPLEQYF. In nucleotides, the CDR3 is TGTGCCAGCAGCTTAGGGGGCCCCCTCGAGCAGTACTTC. The full variable domain, with the rest looked up from reference TRBV7-6 and TRBJ2-7, is GAGVSQSPRYKVTKRGQDVALRCDPISGHVSLYWYRQALGQGPEFLTYFNYEAQQDKSGLPNDRFSAERPEGSISTLTIQRTEQRDSAMYRCASSLGGPLEQYFGPGTRLTVT.

J is TRBJ1-1 and V is TRBV6-2 or TRBV6-3; maybe TRBD1 (6 bases). The CDR3 is 14 amino acids. Trimming removed 6 bases at V and 1 base at J, with 12 bases between. CDR1 is MNHEY and CDR2 is SVGEGT in the germline V gene. The CDR3 spells CASRPGTRNTEAFF. CDR3 DNA sequence: TGTGCCAGCAGACCCGGGACACGGAACACTGAAGCTTTCTTT.

This clonotype was detected once. The chain links TRBV30 to TRBJ1-5; TRBD1 might be the D (6 bases). The CDR3 runs to 16 residues. Trimming cost V 4 bases and J 1 base, with 17 bases left between them. The V gene's germline CDR1 is GTSNPN and CDR2 SVGIG (reference sequence). The CDR3 DNA sequence: TGTGCCTGGATGGGGGGCACAGGCAGGAGCAATCAGCCCCAGCATTTT. This gives the protein CAWMGGTGRSNQPQHF.

V and J are TRBV27 and TRBJ1-1; unclear D gene. CDR1 and CDR2 (germline): MNHEY, SMNVEV (reference sequence). This CDR3 has 12 residues. V gave up 6 bases and J gave up 3 bases, with 8 bases separating them. The CDR3 nucleotides read TGTGCCAGCAGGGGTTGGGACACTGAAGCTTTCTTT. Amino acids: CASRGWDTEAFF.

The chain combines TRBV20-1 with TRBJ2-3, with no clear D. The V and J ends lost 0 bases and 8 bases respectively, with 15 bases between them. The CDR3 spans 14 residues. In germline, CDR1 is DFQATT, CDR2 SNEGSKA (reference sequence). The CDR3 loop reads CSARDPLQLVTQYF. The CDR3 coding sequence is TGCAGTGCTAGAGACCCTCTGCAGCTTGTTACGCAGTATTTT.

The V call is TRBV2, the J call TRBJ2-7; 7 positions agree with TRBD1. CDR1 SNHLY and CDR2 FYNNEI come from the germline V gene. This CDR3 spans 13 amino acids. The V segment lost 8 bases and the J segment 3 bases; nucleotides outside the gene matches: 7. CDR3 loop: CASLRDSRYEQYF. The DNA of the CDR3 is TGTGCCAGCCTACGGGACAGCCGCTACGAGCAGTACTTC.

V is TRBV7-2 and J is TRBJ2-1; 7 positions match TRBD1. CDR3 size: 16 residues. Unmatched junction bases numbered 8, after V lost 4 bases and J lost 2 bases. Looked up from germline, CDR1 is SGHTA and CDR2 is FQGNSA. The CDR3 nucleotides are TGTGCCAGCAGCTCTCAGACAGGGATAACCTACAATGAGCAGTTCTTC. Residues: CASSSQTGITYNEQFF.

J is TRBJ1-2 and V is TRBV21-1. TRBV21-1 is a documented pseudogene. CDR3 size: 10 residues. This CDR3 reads CASRIYGYTF. In DNA form, the CDR3 reads TGTGCCAGCCGAATCTATGGCTACACCTTC.

The gene calls are TRBV15 and TRBJ1-5; TRBD1 matches 9 bases. CDR1 LNHNV and CDR2 YYDKDF come from the germline V gene (reference sequence). The CDR3 length is 16 residues. The J segment lost 5 bases and the V segment lost 3 bases, leaving 8 bases of the junction unmatched. Here the CDR3 DNA reads TGTGCCACCAGCAGGACGCGACAGGGGGTAGATCAGCCCCAGCATTTT. Its translation: CATSRTRQGVDQPQHF. The complete variable domain, with remaining parts taken from reference TRBV15 and TRBJ1-5, reads DAMVIQNPRYQVTQFGKPVTLSCSQTLNHNVMYWYQQKSSQAPKLLFHYYDKDFNNEADTPDNFQSRRPNTSFCFLDIRSPGLGDTAMYLCATSRTRQGVDQPQHFGDGTRLSIL.

The rearrangement joins TRBV3-1 to TRBJ1-2, with 10 bases aligning to TRBD1. Per the germline V gene, CDR1 is LGHDT and CDR2 is YNNKEL (reference sequence). CDR3 length: 14 residues. Unmatched junction bases numbered 4, after V lost 4 bases and J lost 5 bases. Here the CDR3 reads CASSPRDRGYGYTF. In nucleotides, the CDR3 is TGTGCCAGCAGCCCCCGGGACAGGGGTTATGGCTACACCTTC. The full variable domain, completed using reference TRBV3-1 and TRBJ1-2, is DTAVSQTPKYLVTQMGNDKSIKCEQNLGHDTMYWYKQDSKKFLKIMFSYNNKELIINETVPNRFSPKSPDKAHLNLHINSLELGDSAVYFCASSPRDRGYGYTFGSGTRLTVV.

The gene calls are TRBV23-1 and TRBJ2-1, with 11 positions matching TRBD2. TRBV23-1 is reported as an ORF; its role is uncertain. V was pared by 6 bases and J by 5 bases, with 3 bases of the junction left unmatched. This CDR3 has 14 residues. For the CDR3, the DNA is TGCGCCAGCAGGACTAGCGGGGAACACAATGAGCAGTTCTTC. Amino acids: CASRTSGEHNEQFF.

The chain joins TRBV20-1 to TRBJ2-3; TRBD1 or TRBD2 may be the D gene (6 bases each). Deletions cut 7 bases from V and 3 bases from J, with 11 bases between. The CDR3 is made up of 12 amino acids. CDR1 DFQATT and CDR2 SNEGSKA come from the germline V gene (reference sequence). The DNA for the CDR3 is TGCAGTGTAGGAGGGGGGACAGATACGCAGTATTTT. It codes for CSVGGGTDTQYF.

V is TRBV20-1 and J is TRBJ2-5; D perhaps matches TRBD2 (6 bases). CDR3 size: 12 residues. V was cut by 5 bases and J by 4 bases, with 11 bases left in between. The germline CDR1 and CDR2 sequences are DFQATT and SNEGSKA (reference sequence). For the CDR3, the DNA is TGCAGTGCTTACGGGAGAGTAGAGACCCAGTACTTC. This gives the protein CSAYGRVETQYF.

The genes are TRBV12-3 or TRBV12-4 and TRBJ2-1, with TRBD2 matching 9 bases. The CDR3 loop spans 19 amino acids. The J segment lost 0 bases and the V segment lost 4 bases, leaving 13 bases of the junction unmatched. The CDR3 protein is CASSYFLGGRALSYNEQFF. CDR3 DNA: TGTGCCAGCAGTTACTTTCTCGGCGGGAGGGCCCTCTCCTACAATGAGCAGTTCTTC.

The V call is TRBV7-2, the J call TRBJ2-7, with D possibly matching TRBD1 (6 bases). The CDR3 sequence is 14 residues long. CDR1 is SGHTA, CDR2 FQGNSA, per germline. The ends were cut back, 6 bases at V and 4 bases at J, with 16 bases in the middle. In nucleotides, the CDR3 is TGTGCCAGCAGTGGACAGAGGATATCTTACGAGCAGTACTTC. Protein sequence: CASSGQRISYEQYF. Combining the CDR3 with reference TRBV7-2 and TRBJ2-7 gives the whole variable domain GAGVSQSPSNKVTEKGKDVELRCDPISGHTALYWYRQSLGQGLEFLIYFQGNSAPDKSGLPSDRFSAERTGGSVSTLTIQRTQQEDSAVYLCASSGQRISYEQYFGPGTRLTVT.

The chain joins TRBV9 to TRBJ2-5; 7 nucleotides match TRBD1. Germline assignment: CDR1 SGDLS and CDR2 YYNGEE. The CDR3 is made up of 15 amino acids. V shed 2 bases, J shed 4 bases, and the junction held 8 bases outside the gene matches. The CDR3 sequence is CASSVKGALLETQYF. As DNA, the CDR3 is TGTGCCAGCAGCGTTAAGGGGGCCCTTCTAGAGACCCAGTACTTC.

The chain uses TRBV6-5 and TRBJ1-6, with a tentative D call TRBD1 (5 bases). Trimming removed 6 bases from V and 7 bases from J, with 13 bases in between. Germline assignment: CDR1 MNHEY and CDR2 SVGAGI. CDR3 length: 14 amino acids. The CDR3 region has the DNA TGTGCCAGCAGCCCCGGGACGGGGAATTCACCCCTCCACTTT. This codes for CASSPGTGNSPLHF.

The rearrangement uses TRBV3-1 and TRBJ1-6; D remains unclear. The CDR3 has 16 residues. The V gene's germline CDR1 is LGHDT and CDR2 YNNKEL (reference sequence). The ends were cut back, 4 bases at V and 5 bases at J, with 15 bases in the middle. The CDR3 DNA reads as TGTGCCAGCAGCCCCCGACCGGGGATAAATAATTCACCCCTCCACTTT. It specifies CASSPRPGINNSPLHF.

This clonotype was recorded only once. The J gene is TRBJ2-5, the V gene TRBV2; D could derive from TRBD1 or TRBD2 (5 bases each). The length of the CDR3 is 12 residues. CDR1 SNHLY and CDR2 FYNNEI come from the germline V gene. V lost 7 bases and J lost 7, with 13 bases in between. Written as DNA, the CDR3 is TGTGCCAGCATGGGGACCCCGGGGACCCAGTACTTC. This sequence encodes CASMGTPGTQYF.

The chain employs TRBV6-6 and TRBJ2-5; D call uncertain. The CDR3 covers 11 residues. With 8 bases removed from V and 2 bases from J, the gap between germline ends came to 6 bases. The germline CDR1 and CDR2 sequences are MNHNY and SVGAGI (reference sequence). Here the CDR3 DNA reads TGTGCCAGCGCTTCGCAAGAGACCCAGTACTTC. It specifies CASASQETQYF.